The clone carrying this T cell receptor (beta chain) has just one count. Antigen unknown. The data belong to a study of cytomegalovirus exposure and HLA in healthy donors. Overall study: HLA-typed donors were the source of about 85 million unique TCRs held in an early data release. Study-level results: It was 150 to 200 TCR beta chains that were listed as cytomegalovirus-associated. Presence/absence comparisons presumed near-even sequencing depth among donors. HLA allele associations emerged for roughly 17,000 TCR beta sequences in a later analysis, at 0.05 false discovery rate.

The PCR ran on 60 Vbeta and 13 Jbeta primers. Profiling relied on immunoSEQ multiplex PCR, and the TCRdb table lists in-frame clones only, not all of them. The sample lists roughly 190,000 clones, about 83% occurring once. Germline V gene sequence: CDR1 MGHRA, CDR2 YSYEKL. The CDR3 is 14 amino acids. Between the trimmed V and J ends, which lost 1 base and 2 bases, there was a span of 9 bases. The clonotype originates from a woman between 50 and 59 years old in good health and CMV-seropositive. The chain recombines TRBV4-1 with TRBJ2-7; D not resolved. The source material was PBMCs. The CDR3 protein is CASSQAGKPYEQYF. For the CDR3, the DNA is TGCGCCAGCAGCCAAGCAGGAAAACCCTACGAGCAGTACTTC.